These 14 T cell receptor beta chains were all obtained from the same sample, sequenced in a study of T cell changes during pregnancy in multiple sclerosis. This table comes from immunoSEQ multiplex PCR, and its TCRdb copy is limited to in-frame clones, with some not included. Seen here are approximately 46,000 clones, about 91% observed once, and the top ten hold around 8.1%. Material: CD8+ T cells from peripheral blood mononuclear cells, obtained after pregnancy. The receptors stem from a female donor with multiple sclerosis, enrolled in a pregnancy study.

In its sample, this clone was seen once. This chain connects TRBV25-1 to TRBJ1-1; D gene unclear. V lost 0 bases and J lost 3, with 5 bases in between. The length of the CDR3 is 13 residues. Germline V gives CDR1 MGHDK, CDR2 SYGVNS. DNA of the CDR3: TGTGCCAGCAGTGAATATCTTTACACTGAAGCTTTCTTT. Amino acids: CASSEYLYTEAFF. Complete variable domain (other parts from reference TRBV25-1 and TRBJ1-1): EADIYQTPRYLVIGTGKKITLECSQTMGHDKMYWYQQDPGMELHLIHYSYGVNSTEKGDLSSESTVSRIRTEHFPLTLESARPSHTSQYLCASSEYLYTEAFFGQGTRLTVV.

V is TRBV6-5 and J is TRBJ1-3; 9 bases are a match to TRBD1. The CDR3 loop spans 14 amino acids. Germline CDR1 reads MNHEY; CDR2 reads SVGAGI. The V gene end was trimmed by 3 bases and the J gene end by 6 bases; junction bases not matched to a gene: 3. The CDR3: CASSYGQGTNTIYF. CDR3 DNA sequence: TGTGCCAGCAGTTATGGACAGGGGACAAACACCATATATTTT.

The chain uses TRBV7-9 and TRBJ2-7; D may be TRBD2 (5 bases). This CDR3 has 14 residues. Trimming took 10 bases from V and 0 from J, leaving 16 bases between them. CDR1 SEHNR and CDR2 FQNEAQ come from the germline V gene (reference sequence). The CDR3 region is CATGEWSGSYEQYF. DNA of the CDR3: TGTGCCACCGGGGAGTGGTCGGGCTCCTACGAGCAGTACTTC.

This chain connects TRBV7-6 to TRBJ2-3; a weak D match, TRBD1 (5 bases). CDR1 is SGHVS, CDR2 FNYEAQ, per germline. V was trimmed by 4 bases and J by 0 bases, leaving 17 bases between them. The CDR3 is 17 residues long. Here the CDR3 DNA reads TGTGCCAGCAGCTACGTGTTGGGGCTGCCTAGCACAGATACGCAGTATTTT. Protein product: CASSYVLGLPSTDTQYF.

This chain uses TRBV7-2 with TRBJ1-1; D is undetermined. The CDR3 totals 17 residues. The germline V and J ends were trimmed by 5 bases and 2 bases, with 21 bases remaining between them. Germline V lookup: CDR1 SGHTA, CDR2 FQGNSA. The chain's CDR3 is CASSHASSGRRNTEAFF. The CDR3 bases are TGTGCCAGCAGCCACGCCTCGAGCGGGAGGAGAAACACTGAAGCTTTCTTT.

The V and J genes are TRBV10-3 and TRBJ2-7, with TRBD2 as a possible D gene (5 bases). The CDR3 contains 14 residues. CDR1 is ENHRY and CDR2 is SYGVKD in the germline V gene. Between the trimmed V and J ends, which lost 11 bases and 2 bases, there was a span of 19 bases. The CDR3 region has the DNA TGTGCCGTACAAACTGGGGAGCCGCCCTACGAGCAGTACTTC. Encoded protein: CAVQTGEPPYEQYF.

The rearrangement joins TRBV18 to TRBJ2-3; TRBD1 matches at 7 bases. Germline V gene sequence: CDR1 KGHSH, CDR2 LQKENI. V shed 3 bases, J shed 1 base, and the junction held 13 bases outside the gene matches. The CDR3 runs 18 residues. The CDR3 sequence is CASSPRPRQGRGTDTQYF. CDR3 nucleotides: TGTGCCAGCTCACCCCGACCTAGACAGGGAAGAGGCACAGATACGCAGTATTTT.

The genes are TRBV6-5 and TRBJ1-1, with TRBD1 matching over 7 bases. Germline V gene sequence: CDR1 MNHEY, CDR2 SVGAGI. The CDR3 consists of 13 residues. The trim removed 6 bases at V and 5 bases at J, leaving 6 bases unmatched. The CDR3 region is CASSLNRGTEAFF. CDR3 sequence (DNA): TGTGCCAGCAGCCTAAACAGGGGAACTGAAGCTTTCTTT.

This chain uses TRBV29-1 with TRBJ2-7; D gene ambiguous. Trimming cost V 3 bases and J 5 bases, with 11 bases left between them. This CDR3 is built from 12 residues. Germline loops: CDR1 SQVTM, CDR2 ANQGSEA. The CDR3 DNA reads TGCAGCGTTGATGATCTAGGAAACGAGCAGTACTTC. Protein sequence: CSVDDLGNEQYF.

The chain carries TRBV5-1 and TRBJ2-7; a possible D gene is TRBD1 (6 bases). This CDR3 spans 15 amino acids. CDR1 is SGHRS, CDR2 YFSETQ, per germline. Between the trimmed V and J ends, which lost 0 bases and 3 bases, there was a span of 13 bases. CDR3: CASSLEVDSIYEQYF. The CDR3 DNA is TGCGCCAGCAGCTTGGAAGTGGACAGCATCTACGAGCAGTACTTC.

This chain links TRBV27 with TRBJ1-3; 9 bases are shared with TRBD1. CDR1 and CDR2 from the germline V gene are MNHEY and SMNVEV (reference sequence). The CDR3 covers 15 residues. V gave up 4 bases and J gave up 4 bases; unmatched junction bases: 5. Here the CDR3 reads CASSSTGGSGNTIYF. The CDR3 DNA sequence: TGTGCCAGCAGTTCCACAGGGGGCTCGGGAAACACCATATATTTT.

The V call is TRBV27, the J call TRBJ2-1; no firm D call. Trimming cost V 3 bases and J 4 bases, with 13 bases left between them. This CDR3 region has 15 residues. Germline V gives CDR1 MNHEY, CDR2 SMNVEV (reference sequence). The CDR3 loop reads CASSFVVAGYNEQFF. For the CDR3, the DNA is TGTGCCAGCAGTTTTGTAGTAGCCGGGTACAATGAGCAGTTCTTC.

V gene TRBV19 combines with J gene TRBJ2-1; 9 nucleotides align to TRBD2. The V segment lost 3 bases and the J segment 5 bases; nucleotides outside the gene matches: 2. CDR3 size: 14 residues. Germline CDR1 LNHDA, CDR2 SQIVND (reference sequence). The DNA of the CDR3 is TGTGCCAGTAGTATCGCGGGAGGGAACAATGAGCAGTTCTTC. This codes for CASSIAGGNNEQFF. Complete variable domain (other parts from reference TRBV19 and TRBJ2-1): DGGITQSPKYLFRKEGQNVTLSCEQNLNHDAMYWYRQDPGQGLRLIYYSQIVNDFQKGDIAEGYSVSREKKESFPLTVTSAQKNPTAFYLCASSIAGGNNEQFFGPGTRLTVL.

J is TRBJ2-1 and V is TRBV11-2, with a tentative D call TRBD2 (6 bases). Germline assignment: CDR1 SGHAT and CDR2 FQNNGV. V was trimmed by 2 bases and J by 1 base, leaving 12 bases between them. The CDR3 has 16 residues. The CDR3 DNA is TGTGCCAGCAGCTTATTGGGGGGTCTGTCCTACAATGAGCAGTTCTTC. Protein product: CASSLLGGLSYNEQFF.